A single sample gave rise to the 11 T cell receptor beta chains below, sequenced in a study of T cell repertoires in cytomegalovirus infection. MiXCR, applied by TCRdb to the reads, yields one record per CDR3 protein. The sample gives nearly 650,000 distinct CDR3 sequences, 20% to 30% of which show up once; less than 10% is in the top ten. The sequenced sample was CD8+ T cells from PBMCs. The receptors were gathered from a human donor in good health (CMV status not recorded). Some clones in this sample may be carry-over from other donors' samples.

The chain employs TRBV6-2 or TRBV6-3 and TRBJ1-6; D is possibly TRBD1 (6 bases). This CDR3 is built from 17 residues. V lost 0 bases, J lost 9 bases, and 18 bases lay in between. Germline V CDR1 and CDR2: MNHEY, SVGEGT. CDR3 nucleotide sequence: TGTGCCAGCAGTTACTCTTCCGAACAGGGATGGGGTTCACCCCTCCACTTT. This sequence encodes CASSYSSEQGWGSPLHF.

V gene TRBV7-9 combines with J gene TRBJ1-4; no reliable D call. CDR1 and CDR2 from the germline V gene are SEHNR and FQNEAQ (reference sequence). Trimming removed 1 base at V and 7 bases at J, with 10 bases between. The length of the CDR3 is 14 residues. The CDR3 bases are TGTGCCAGCAGCTTAGAGGTGGAGGCTGAAAAACTGTTTTTT. It is translated as CASSLEVEAEKLFF.

This clonotype was found many times. V usage is TRBV7-6 and J usage is TRBJ1-4; D remains ambiguous. The CDR3 extends over 15 amino acids. V dropped 8 bases and J dropped 1 base, with 14 bases sitting between them. Germline CDR1 reads SGHVS; CDR2 reads FNYEAQ. As DNA, the CDR3 is TGTGCCAGCGGGGAGCTTGGCGGAACTAATGAAAAACTGTTTTTT. Its protein product is CASGELGGTNEKLFF.

In its sample, this clonotype was seen many times. The genes are TRBV6-1 and TRBJ2-7; TRBD2 agrees at 8 bases. The germline V gene has CDR1 MNHNS and CDR2 SASEGT. V gave up 6 bases and J gave up 6 bases; unmatched junction bases: 10. CDR3 length: 14 residues. The CDR3 sequence is CASRPGTSRSEQYV. In DNA, the CDR3 is TGTGCCAGCAGACCCGGGACTAGTCGTTCCGAGCAGTACGTC.

This clonotype was recorded once. This chain connects TRBV6-5 to TRBJ2-7, with TRBD2 matching 11 bases. CDR1 is MNHEY, CDR2 SVGAGI, per germline. The length of the CDR3 is 16 residues. CDR3 DNA: TGTGTCAGCAGCTCCGGACTAGCGGGTAGCTCCTACGAGCAGTACGTC. Translation: CVSSSGLAGSSYEQYV.

Only a few counts were recorded for this clonotype. The rearrangement joins TRBV2 to TRBJ2-7; no definite D call. This CDR3 has 11 residues. Trimming left V 3 bases short and J 4 bases short, with 4 bases between. Germline assignment: CDR1 SNHLY and CDR2 FYNNEI. CDR3 sequence: CASSDRYEQYV. In DNA, the CDR3 is TGTGCCAGCAGTGATAGGTACGAGCAGTACGTC.

This clonotype was counted ten times or more. The chain joins TRBV7-6 to TRBJ2-7; no definite D call. Trimming removed 1 base at V and 0 bases at J, with 13 bases between. This CDR3 comprises 16 residues. Germline V gives CDR1 SGHVS, CDR2 FNYEAQ. The DNA for the CDR3 is TGTGCCAGCAGCTTAGAGGCACACCCTGCCTCCTACGAGCAGTACTTC. This codes for CASSLEAHPASYEQYF.

The chain has TRBV2 and TRBJ1-1; maybe TRBD1 (5 bases). Trimming left V 1 base short and J 6 bases short, with 18 bases between. From germline, CDR1 is SNHLY and CDR2 FYNNEI. CDR3 length: 16 amino acids. CDR3 in DNA: TGTGCCAGCAGTGAAGGGGGACTCCAGGTGAGGGCTGAAGCTTTCTTT. Protein product: CASSEGGLQVRAEAFF.

CDR3: CASRGQGSYEQYF. CDR3 nucleotide sequence: TGTGCCAGCAGGGGACAGGGCTCCTACGAGCAGTACTTC. This rearrangement joins TRBV7-9 to TRBJ2-7; 9 bases are shared with TRBD1. The CDR3 is 13 residues long. Losses at the gene ends were 6 bases for V and 0 bases for J; bases not matched to a gene: 0. Looked up from germline, CDR1 is SEHNR and CDR2 is FQNEAQ (reference sequence).

As regards this clonotype: A much larger clone lies a single base off, so this may be a read error. V gene TRBV7-9 combines with J gene TRBJ1-1; 8 bases line up with TRBD1. V lost 2 bases, J lost 10 bases, and 12 bases stayed unmatched. The CDR3 length is 15 residues. In germline, CDR1 is SEHNR, CDR2 FQNEAQ (reference sequence). CDR3: CASSLRDRIEVRAFF. CDR3 bases: TGTGCCAGCAGCTTAAGGGACAGGATCGAAGTGAGAGCTTTCTTT.

The CDR3 nucleotides are TGTGCCAGCAGCAGTATACGGGGGTCCTCTGAAGCTTTCTTT. Encoded protein: CASSSIRGSSEAFF. The rearrangement joins TRBV5-5 to TRBJ1-1; TRBD1 might be the D (5 bases). The V gene lost 4 bases and the J gene lost 6 bases, with 16 bases spanning the gap. The CDR3 has 14 amino acids. Germline-derived CDR1 and CDR2 are SGHKS and YYEKEE (reference sequence).